The next 8 T cell receptor beta chains were all read from a single sample in a study of blood T cell repertoires in COVID-19 (dated by TCRdb to 2018 to 2020). Library construction relied on the immunoSEQ multiplex PCR assay. The source is immuneACCESS, and TCRdb retained only in-frame sequences with V and J called. Part of the clones is not carried over; for the studies checked, unresolved V genes explain less than half of this, and the remainder is unexplained. Counted in this sample were approximately 130,000 clones; around four fifths of them appeared once. The ten biggest clones cover around 18% of the sample. The sequenced sample was peripheral blood. Receptor source: a man older than 75 with acute or convalescent COVID-19.

The chain couples TRBV30 to TRBJ1-4; D is ambiguous. Germline V gene lookup returns CDR1 GTSNPN and CDR2 SVGIG (reference sequence). CDR3 length: 13 amino acids. Trimming left V 1 base short and J 4 bases short, with 7 bases between. CDR3 sequence: CAWSAENNEKLFF. The CDR3, as DNA: TGTGCCTGGAGTGCGGAGAATAATGAAAAACTGTTTTTT.

The count of this clone is one. This chain joins TRBV3-1 (or the pseudogene TRBV3-2) and TRBJ2-7, with D unresolved. V lost 2 bases, J lost 7 bases, and 6 bases lay in between. The CDR3 runs 11 residues. Germline lookup yields CDR1 LGHDT and CDR2 YNNKEL (reference sequence). The CDR3 coding sequence is TGTGCCAGCAGCCAATTTACAGAGCAGTACTTC. This codes for CASSQFTEQYF.

This chain's CDR3 is CASSAGSNTGELFF. CDR3 sequence (DNA): TGTGCCAGCAGCGCAGGGTCGAACACCGGGGAGCTGTTTTTT. The chain couples TRBV9 to TRBJ2-2, with D tentatively TRBD1 (5 bases). In germline, CDR1 is SGDLS, CDR2 YYNGEE. CDR3 length equals 14 residues. The V end lost 3 bases, the J end lost 0 bases, and 6 bases lay between the germline ends.

In its sample, this clone was seen once. This chain joins TRBV4-2 and TRBJ2-3, with 8 positions matching TRBD1. From germline, CDR1 is LGHNA and CDR2 YNFKEQ. CDR3 length equals 16 residues. The ends lost 1 base at V and 4 bases at J; junction bases unmatched: 7. Here the CDR3 reads CASSQGTGTVPDTQYF. The CDR3 DNA is TGTGCCAGCAGCCAAGGGACAGGGACAGTTCCAGATACGCAGTATTTT.

The J gene is TRBJ2-7, the V gene TRBV7-8; no reliable D call. Germline loops: CDR1 SGHVS, CDR2 FQNEAQ. CDR3 size: 15 residues. V lost 0 bases to trimming and J lost 4 bases, with 13 bases between them. The CDR3 reads CASSLALSTVYEQYF. CDR3 DNA sequence: TGTGCCAGCAGCTTAGCGCTTTCAACTGTTTACGAGCAGTACTTC.

This clone was seen once. Here the CDR3 reads CASSYTRDSNQPQHF. Written as DNA, the CDR3 is TGTGCCAGCAGTTACACCAGGGATAGCAATCAGCCCCAGCATTTT. The chain couples TRBV6-5 to TRBJ1-5; TRBD1 is a possible D gene (5 bases). CDR3 length equals 15 residues. The germline CDR1 and CDR2 sequences are MNHEY and SVGAGI. V lost 2 bases and J lost 0, with 8 bases in between.

This clone was seen just once. The chain joins TRBV9 to TRBJ1-3; 8 bases map to TRBD1. The CDR3 covers 15 residues. Germline CDR1 and CDR2: SGDLS and YYNGEE. Trimming took 4 bases from V and 8 from J; bases not matched to a gene: 11. DNA for the CDR3: TGTGCCAGCAGCCCGAAGACAGGGGCCGGCGACACCATATATTTT. Translating gives CASSPKTGAGDTIYF.

CDR3 coding DNA: TGCGCCAGTGCCTCGAGTGTGACTGAAGCTTTCTTT. Translating it yields CASASSVTEAFF. The genes are TRBV10-2 and TRBJ1-1; no clear D gene. Germline loops: CDR1 WSHSY, CDR2 SAAADI. Trimming left V 9 bases short and J 5 bases short, with 13 bases between. The CDR3 length is 12 residues.